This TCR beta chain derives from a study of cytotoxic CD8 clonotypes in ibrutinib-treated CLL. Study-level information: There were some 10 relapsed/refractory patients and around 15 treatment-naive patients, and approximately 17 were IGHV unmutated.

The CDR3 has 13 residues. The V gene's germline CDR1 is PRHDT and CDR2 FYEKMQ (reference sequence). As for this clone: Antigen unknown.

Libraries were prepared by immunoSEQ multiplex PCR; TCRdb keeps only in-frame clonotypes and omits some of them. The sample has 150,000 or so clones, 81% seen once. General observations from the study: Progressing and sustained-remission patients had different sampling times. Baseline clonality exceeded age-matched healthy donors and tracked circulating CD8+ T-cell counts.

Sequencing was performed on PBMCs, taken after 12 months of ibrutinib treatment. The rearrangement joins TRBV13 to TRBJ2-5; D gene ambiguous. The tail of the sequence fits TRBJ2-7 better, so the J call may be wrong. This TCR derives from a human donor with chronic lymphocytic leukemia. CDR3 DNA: TGTGCCAGCAGCTTAGGAAGATCCTACGAGCAGTACTTC. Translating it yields CASSLGRSYEQYF.